The 9 T cell receptor beta chains below all came from one sample that was sequenced in a study of T cell responses to AZD1222 COVID-19 vaccine. TCRdb's table, derived via immunoSEQ multiplex PCR, lists solely in-frame clones and lacks some. The sample records some 140,000 clones, 70% to 90% being singletons. Here the sequenced sample was peripheral blood, taken 28 days after the second dose of the MenACWY control vaccine. The source is an adult who received the MenACWY meningococcal vaccine as a control.

The chain uses TRBV28 and TRBJ1-5; D is uncertain. Germline CDR1 MDHEN, CDR2 SYDVKM. V was shortened by 6 bases and J by 2 bases, with 5 bases between the two germline ends. CDR3 length equals 12 residues. The CDR3 DNA follows: TGTGCCAGCAGGAGGGGCAATCAGCCCCAGCATTTT. It is translated as CASRRGNQPQHF.

V gene TRBV18 combines with J gene TRBJ2-5; a weak D match, TRBD2 (7 bases). The ends were cut back, 3 bases at V and 4 bases at J, with 12 bases in the middle. This CDR3 is built from 14 residues. CDR1 and CDR2 (germline): KGHSH, LQKENI. The CDR3 DNA reads as TGTGCCAGCTCACCGGGGGGGGCCGGAGAGACCCAGTACTTC. Translated, it gives CASSPGGAGETQYF.

This clone has a handful of counts. The chain uses TRBV7-8 and TRBJ1-2, with 9 bases fitting TRBD1. Germline V gives CDR1 SGHVS, CDR2 FQNEAQ. This CDR3 has 14 amino acids. Trimming removed 5 bases from V and 5 bases from J; junction bases left unmatched: 6. CDR3 sequence reads: CASSRQGVGYGYTF. The CDR3, as DNA: TGTGCCAGCAGCCGACAGGGGGTAGGGTATGGCTACACCTTC.

The J gene is TRBJ2-7, the V gene TRBV18, with no clear D. V lost 2 bases, J lost 4 bases, and 9 bases lay in between. The CDR3 covers 13 residues. The germline CDR1 and CDR2 sequences are KGHSH and LQKENI. Written as DNA, the CDR3 is TGTGCCAGCTCACCAACGTCAGATTACGAGCAGTACGTC. Translating it yields CASSPTSDYEQYV.

V and J are TRBV5-1 and TRBJ2-3; 8 bases are a match to TRBD1. Trimming at V came to 4 bases and at J to 6 bases, leaving 10 bases not matched to a gene. The CDR3 is 15 amino acids. Germline CDR1 is SGHRS and CDR2 is YFSETQ. CDR3 residues: CASSLTGAGMDTQYF. Written as DNA, the CDR3 is TGCGCCAGCAGCCTGACAGGGGCGGGTATGGATACGCAGTATTTT.

This chain links TRBV27 with TRBJ1-5; D is undetermined. Deletions cut 0 bases from V and 5 bases from J, with 11 bases between. Germline CDR1 MNHEY, CDR2 SMNVEV (reference sequence). The CDR3 sequence is 15 residues long. Here the CDR3 reads CASSLSLTGYQPQHF. CDR3 sequence (DNA): TGTGCCAGCAGTTTATCCCTGACGGGGTATCAGCCCCAGCATTTT.

The chain links TRBV28 to TRBJ1-1; TRBD1 is a possible D gene (6 bases). Trimming shortened V by 6 bases and J by 3 bases, and 26 bases separated the two germline ends. This CDR3 has 18 residues. CDR1 MDHEN and CDR2 SYDVKM come from the germline V gene. CDR3 coding DNA: TGTGCCAGCAGCGCCGGAGGGGGGCTCTTCAGGGAGGACACTGAAGCTTTCTTT. Its protein is CASSAGGGLFREDTEAFF.

Only a few counts were recorded for this clone. The V call is TRBV4-1, the J call TRBJ1-2; D gene ambiguous. Germline loops: CDR1 MGHRA, CDR2 YSYEKL. The CDR3 is made up of 14 amino acids. Trimming shortened V by 1 base and J by 4 bases, and 10 bases separated the two germline ends. The DNA for the CDR3 is TGCGCCAGCAGCCAAGTGATGGTTAGCTATGGCTACACCTTC. Translated: CASSQVMVSYGYTF.

This chain links TRBV4-3 with TRBJ2-1; TRBD2 agrees at 10 bases. Germline V lookup: CDR1 LGHNA, CDR2 YSLEER. The CDR3 is made up of 18 amino acids. With 4 bases clipped from V and 4 bases from J, the junction kept 13 bases outside the gene matches. The CDR3 protein is CASSRDSVGLARYNEQFF. The CDR3 DNA is TGCGCCAGCAGCCGAGATTCGGTGGGACTAGCGCGGTACAATGAGCAGTTCTTC.